This TCR beta chain is from a study of blood T cell repertoires in COVID-19. Method: immunoSEQ multiplex PCR; TCRdb's copy keeps in-frame clones and lacks some. The table has 150,000 to 180,000 clones, 85% to 90% seen once. The source material was peripheral blood. The source of this sequence is a woman aged 40 to 50 with acute or convalescent COVID-19.

Here the CDR3 reads CASSGQFISYNSPLHF. The CDR3, as DNA: TGTGCCAGCAGTGGACAGTTTATCTCCTATAATTCACCCCTCCACTTT. The genes are TRBV2 and TRBJ1-6; tentatively, D is TRBD1 (5 bases). Germline V gives CDR1 SNHLY, CDR2 FYNNEI. Trimming cost V 4 bases and J 0 bases, with 10 bases left between them. This CDR3 comprises 16 residues.